The 31 T cell receptor beta chains below come from one sample, sequenced in a study of cytomegalovirus exposure and HLA in healthy donors. The PCR ran on 60 Vbeta and 13 Jbeta primers. TCRdb keeps only in-frame clones here, not all; method: immunoSEQ multiplex PCR. The sample lists 80,000 or so clones; about four fifths were seen once. What was sequenced was PBMCs. The receptors come from a man aged 35-49 years in good health and CMV-seronegative.

The chain recombines TRBV6-6 with TRBJ1-1; D unresolved. Germline V lookup: CDR1 MNHNY, CDR2 SVGAGI (reference sequence). This CDR3 has 15 amino acids. V lost 5 bases to trimming and J lost 4 bases, with 17 bases between them. CDR3 loop: CASSLQTNSGTEAFF. The CDR3 bases are TGTGCCAGCAGTCTCCAAACGAATTCGGGCACTGAAGCTTTCTTT.

The chain carries TRBV4-1 and TRBJ1-2, with D unclear. With 1 base removed from V and 0 bases from J, the gap between germline ends came to 9 bases. CDR3 length: 15 amino acids. Germline V CDR1 and CDR2: MGHRA, YSYEKL. The CDR3 DNA sequence: TGCGCCAGCAGCCAAGGAGGTCGGACTAACTATGGCTACACCTTC. This translates into CASSQGGRTNYGYTF.

The rearrangement joins TRBV5-1 to TRBJ2-1; maybe TRBD2 (7 bases). The CDR3 is 15 amino acids. Germline-derived CDR1 and CDR2 are SGHRS and YFSETQ. The V gene lost 0 bases and the J gene lost 8 bases, with 15 bases spanning the gap. The CDR3 region is CASSLGGGLRDEQFF. The CDR3 DNA sequence: TGCGCCAGCAGCTTGGGGGGGGGCCTTAGAGATGAGCAGTTCTTC.

V gene TRBV5-4 combines with J gene TRBJ2-3; D is perhaps TRBD1 (6 bases). The germline V and J ends were trimmed by 1 base and 4 bases, with 13 bases remaining between them. The germline V gene encodes CDR1 SGHNT and CDR2 YYREEE (reference sequence). This CDR3 has 15 residues. DNA of the CDR3: TGTGCCAGCAGCTTGCCAGGGGATCTAGCAGATACGCAGTATTTT. This sequence encodes CASSLPGDLADTQYF.

The chain employs TRBV11-2 and TRBJ1-5, with 7 bases fitting TRBD1. The CDR3 is 13 residues long. V gave up 6 bases and J gave up 6 bases; unmatched junction bases: 5. Germline CDR1 is SGHAT and CDR2 is FQNNGV. The CDR3 loop reads CASSRQGSQPQHF. In DNA, the CDR3 is TGTGCCAGCAGTAGACAGGGAAGTCAGCCCCAGCATTTT.

The chain recombines TRBV18 with TRBJ1-2; the D gene is possibly TRBD1 (6 bases). Trimming stripped 3 bases from V and 8 bases from J, with 10 bases between. Germline V gives CDR1 KGHSH, CDR2 LQKENI. There are 12 residues in the CDR3. The CDR3 protein is CASSPETGGYTF. In DNA, the CDR3 is TGTGCCAGCTCACCGGAGACAGGAGGCTACACCTTC.

This chain joins TRBV10-3 and TRBJ2-7, with 12 bases aligning to TRBD1. J lost 6 bases, V lost 6 bases, and 6 bases had no gene match. Germline lookup yields CDR1 ENHRY and CDR2 SYGVKD. The length of the CDR3 is 14 residues. The CDR3 reads CAIRAGQGAIEQYF. Here the CDR3 DNA reads TGTGCCATCAGAGCGGGACAGGGGGCTATCGAGCAGTACTTC.

The genes are TRBV7-9 and TRBJ1-2; the D gene is possibly TRBD1 (5 bases). V dropped 0 bases and J dropped 4 bases, with 9 bases sitting between them. Germline CDR1 and CDR2: SEHNR and FQNEAQ (reference sequence). There are 14 residues in the CDR3. The CDR3 DNA reads TGTGCCAGCAGCTTAGCGGGGGGACTCTATGGCTACACCTTC. This gives the protein CASSLAGGLYGYTF.

The J gene is TRBJ1-3, the V gene TRBV7-9; TRBD1 is a possible D gene (5 bases). The ends were cut back, 1 base at V and 0 bases at J, with 13 bases in the middle. The germline V gene has CDR1 SEHNR and CDR2 FQNEAQ (reference sequence). This CDR3 is 17 amino acids long. The CDR3 DNA is TGTGCCAGCAGCTTAGGAACCAGGGTCGACTCTGGAAACACCATATATTTT. It yields the protein CASSLGTRVDSGNTIYF.

This clone has just one count. This chain links TRBV18 with TRBJ1-4, with TRBD1 as a possible D gene (5 bases). The V and J ends lost 2 bases and 0 bases respectively, with 22 bases between them. Germline CDR1 reads KGHSH; CDR2 reads LQKENI. The CDR3 covers 20 residues. The DNA for the CDR3 is TGTGCCAGCTCACCATCGGCGGGGCTGGGGCCGGGGGCAACTAATGAAAAACTGTTTTTT. It is translated as CASSPSAGLGPGATNEKLFF.

This clone has only a few counts. This rearrangement joins TRBV5-1 to TRBJ2-1, with 9 nucleotides matching TRBD2. The CDR3 runs to 16 residues. V shed 5 bases and J 1 base; nucleotides not matched to a gene: 7. Germline V gives CDR1 SGHRS, CDR2 YFSETQ. CDR3 loop: CASRASSGESYNEQFF. The DNA of the CDR3 is TGCGCCAGCAGAGCCTCTAGCGGGGAGTCCTACAATGAGCAGTTCTTC.

This chain joins TRBV6-4 and TRBJ1-4; 11 bases line up with TRBD1. The CDR3 is 14 amino acids. Germline V CDR1 and CDR2: MRHNA, SNTAGT. V shed 6 bases and J 6 bases; nucleotides not matched to a gene: 3. This CDR3 is CASRPGQGDEKLFF. CDR3 nucleotides: TGTGCCAGCAGGCCGGGACAGGGGGATGAAAAACTGTTTTTT.

The chain has TRBV28 and TRBJ2-7; possibly TRBD1 for D (6 bases). CDR3 length: 14 residues. CDR1 and CDR2 from the germline V gene are MDHEN and SYDVKM. Trimming cost V 7 bases and J 3 bases, with 16 bases left between them. DNA of the CDR3: TGTGCCAGCAAGTCAGCTGGGGGCCTCTACGAGCAGTACTTC. As protein: CASKSAGGLYEQYF.

The V gene is TRBV27, the J gene TRBJ2-7; 7 bases map to TRBD1. The CDR3 spans 13 residues. V shed 7 bases and J 3 bases; nucleotides not matched to a gene: 6. Germline V gene data show CDR1 as MNHEY and CDR2 as SMNVEV (reference sequence). The CDR3 nucleotides read TGTGCCAGCAAAGGGGGCAGGGACTACGAGCAGTACTTC. Residues: CASKGGRDYEQYF.

The V and J genes are TRBV4-1 and TRBJ1-1; D gene ambiguous. V gave up 7 bases and J gave up 3 bases, with 15 bases separating them. CDR3 length: 14 amino acids. Germline loops: CDR1 MGHRA, CDR2 YSYEKL. The CDR3 is CASTEGGWDTEAFF. CDR3 DNA: TGCGCCAGCACCGAGGGAGGGTGGGACACTGAAGCTTTCTTT.

The V call is TRBV7-8, the J call TRBJ2-4, with TRBD1 matching over 11 bases. V shed 5 bases, J shed 8 bases, and the junction held 8 bases outside the gene matches. The CDR3 spans 15 residues. From germline, CDR1 is SGHVS and CDR2 FQNEAQ. The CDR3 here is CASSLPLDRGHIQYF. For the CDR3, the DNA is TGTGCCAGCAGCCTGCCTCTGGACAGGGGGCACATTCAGTACTTC.

The V gene is TRBV29-1, the J gene TRBJ2-1; TRBD2 matches at 10 bases. J lost 4 bases, V lost 7 bases, and 10 bases had no gene match. This CDR3 contains 15 residues. Germline V CDR1 and CDR2: SQVTM, ANQGSEA. The CDR3 nucleotides are TGCAGCGCAGGGGCTAGCGGGGGCATTTACAATGAGCAGTTCTTC. It translates to CSAGASGGIYNEQFF.

V gene TRBV28 combines with J gene TRBJ2-4, with TRBD1 matching over 7 bases. V gave up 2 bases and J gave up 2 bases; unmatched junction bases: 3. The CDR3 loop spans 15 amino acids. CDR1 is MDHEN and CDR2 is SYDVKM in the germline V gene. DNA of the CDR3: TGTGCCAGCAGTTTAGGGACAGCCACCAAAAACATTCAGTACTTC. Translated: CASSLGTATKNIQYF. Variable domain in full (rest from reference TRBV28 and TRBJ2-4): DVKVTQSSRYLVKRTGEKVFLECVQDMDHENMFWYRQDPGLGLRLIYFSYDVKMKEKGDIPEGYSVSREKKERFSLILESASTNQTSMYLCASSLGTATKNIQYFGAGTRLSVL.

This sequence joins TRBV2 and TRBJ2-7; 8 positions match TRBD1. There are 13 residues in the CDR3. From germline, CDR1 is SNHLY and CDR2 FYNNEI. J lost 6 bases, V lost 4 bases, and 5 bases had no gene match. The CDR3 reads CASSAPTGGEQYF. As DNA, the CDR3 is TGTGCCAGCAGTGCCCCTACAGGGGGCGAGCAGTACTTC.

The chain links TRBV7-2 to TRBJ2-1; D not resolved. V lost 0 bases, J lost 9 bases, and 9 bases lay in between. This CDR3 spans 13 amino acids. Germline V gene data show CDR1 as SGHTA and CDR2 as FQGNSA. The CDR3 DNA reads TGTGCCAGCAGCTTAGCAGAGCGTGGTGAGCAGTTCTTC. The encoded protein is CASSLAERGEQFF.

The chain employs TRBV18 and TRBJ2-6, with D unresolved. CDR1 and CDR2 (germline): KGHSH, LQKENI. The CDR3 has 14 amino acids. The V end lost 0 bases, the J end lost 4 bases, and 4 bases lay between the germline ends. In DNA, the CDR3 is TGTGCCAGCTCACCACCCTCGGGGGCCAACGTCCTGACTTTC. This codes for CASSPPSGANVLTF.

The chain combines TRBV9 with TRBJ1-4; D is undetermined. The germline V and J ends were trimmed by 4 bases and 8 bases, with 12 bases remaining between them. CDR1 SGDLS and CDR2 YYNGEE come from the germline V gene. The CDR3 is 13 residues long. As DNA, the CDR3 is TGTGCCAGCAGCTCAGAGGAACGAGAAAAACTGTTTTTT. Amino acid sequence: CASSSEEREKLFF. Full variable domain (outside the CDR3, taken from reference TRBV9 and TRBJ1-4): DSGVTQTPKHLITATGQRVTLRCSPRSGDLSVYWYQQSLDQGLQFLIQYYNGEERAKGNILERFSAQQFPDLHSELNLSSLELGDSALYFCASSSEEREKLFFGSGTQLSVL.

V gene TRBV30 combines with J gene TRBJ2-1, with TRBD1 matching over 8 bases. The CDR3 extends over 15 amino acids. Germline V gives CDR1 GTSNPN, CDR2 SVGIG (reference sequence). V trimming: 2 bases; J trimming: 3 bases; junction bases outside the gene matches: 6. CDR3 sequence (DNA): TGTGCCTGGAGTATCGGCAGGGGGCTCTACAATGAGCAGTTCTTC. It translates to CAWSIGRGLYNEQFF.

Remarks on this clone: Other DNA sequences of this sample code for an identical CDR3. The V call is TRBV18, the J call TRBJ2-1; TRBD1 aligns across 8 bases. Trimming removed 2 bases from V and 0 bases from J; junction bases left unmatched: 3. This CDR3 contains 16 residues. Germline V gene data show CDR1 as KGHSH and CDR2 as LQKENI. The CDR3 loop reads CASSPTTGGSYNEQFF. CDR3 DNA: TGTGCCAGCTCACCAACAACAGGGGGCTCCTACAATGAGCAGTTCTTC.

The chain joins TRBV5-1 to TRBJ1-4; 7 nucleotides agree with TRBD1. V was clipped by 0 bases and J by 0 bases; unmatched bases: 2. Germline loops: CDR1 SGHRS, CDR2 YFSETQ. The CDR3 consists of 16 residues. The CDR3 protein is CASSLGTGPTNEKLFF. CDR3 coding DNA: TGCGCCAGCAGCTTGGGGACAGGACCAACTAATGAAAAACTGTTTTTT.

The chain has TRBV15 and TRBJ2-7; TRBD2 aligns across 10 bases. The V gene end was trimmed by 3 bases and the J gene end by 2 bases; junction bases not matched to a gene: 7. Germline CDR1 reads LNHNV; CDR2 reads YYDKDF (reference sequence). The CDR3 loop spans 16 amino acids. The CDR3 region has the DNA TGTGCCACCAGCAGGGGGGCTAGCGGGGGAGCCTACGAGCAGTACTTC. Its translation is CATSRGASGGAYEQYF.

Points on this clone: A junction boundary mismatches the germline segment, possibly from a read error. This rearrangement joins TRBV7-2 to TRBJ1-6; D is perhaps TRBD1 (6 bases). The CDR3 is 15 residues long. Germline CDR1 and CDR2: SGHTA and FQGNSA. The CDR3 coding sequence is TGTGCCAGCAGCTTAGCGGCAGGGGATAATCCACCCCTCCACTTT. Its translation is CASSLAAGDNPPLHF.

The chain combines TRBV19 with TRBJ2-3; possibly TRBD2 for D (6 bases). CDR3 length equals 15 residues. Per germline, CDR1 LNHDA and CDR2 SQIVND (reference sequence). Trimming stripped 5 bases from V and 1 base from J, with 13 bases between. The CDR3 spells CASSFTDYRTDTQYF. The CDR3 region has the DNA TGTGCCAGTAGTTTCACGGACTATCGCACAGATACGCAGTATTTT.

The chain joins TRBV4-2 to TRBJ2-5; 7 bases align to TRBD1. This CDR3 has 15 residues. Germline CDR1 and CDR2: LGHNA and YNFKEQ. Trimming at V came to 1 base and at J to 1 base, leaving 3 bases not matched to a gene. CDR3 nucleotide sequence: TGTGCCAGCAGCCAAGGGACAGGCACCCAAGAGACCCAGTACTTC. Its protein is CASSQGTGTQETQYF.

The chain recombines TRBV14 with TRBJ2-7, with 8 bases fitting TRBD1. The ends lost 4 bases at V and 12 bases at J; junction bases unmatched: 11. The CDR3 consists of 13 residues. The germline gives CDR1 SGHDN, CDR2 FVKESK. The CDR3 sequence is CASSPGQGRSPYF. CDR3 in DNA: TGTGCCAGCAGCCCCGGACAGGGACGGAGTCCGTACTTC. The entire variable domain, with the rest obtained from reference TRBV14 and TRBJ2-7, is as follows: EAGVTQFPSHSVIEKGQTVTLRCDPISGHDNLYWYRRVMGKEIKFLLHFVKESKQDESGMPNNRFLAERTGGTYSTLKVQPAELEDSGVYFCASSPGQGRSPYFGPGTRLTVT.

The CDR3 region is CASSGGLTATNEKLFF. The CDR3 DNA sequence: TGCGCCAGCAGCGGAGGACTTACTGCAACTAATGAAAAACTGTTTTTT. V is TRBV5-1 and J is TRBJ1-4; D unclear. The CDR3 is 16 residues long. The V gene lost 4 bases and the J gene lost 0 bases, with 13 bases spanning the gap. The germline V gene has CDR1 SGHRS and CDR2 YFSETQ.